This entry features one T cell receptor beta chain sequence. TCRdb's copy holds only in-frame clones and misses some; the assay was immunoSEQ multiplex PCR. The data show under 300,000 clones, just under 90% seen once. Grouping used clinical history reported by participants in a survey and questionnaire. The record originates from a study of blood T cell repertoires in COVID-19. Study-wide background: COVID-19 samples from acute and convalescent phases originated in the United States, Italy and Spain.

The germline gives CDR1 MNHEY, CDR2 SVGAGI. The CDR3 loop spans 13 amino acids. The V and J ends lost 0 bases and 3 bases respectively, with 5 bases between them. The origin of this receptor is a woman in her sixties or seventies who had recovered from COVID-19. This chain uses TRBV6-5 with TRBJ1-2; no definite D call. The specimen was PBMCs or T cells enriched from blood (not recorded which). The CDR3 here is CASSYSSDYGYTF. CDR3 nucleotides: TGTGCCAGCAGTTACTCGTCTGACTATGGCTACACCTTC.